Listed below are T cell receptor beta chains from one sample, sequenced in a study of blood T cell repertoires in COVID-19. TCRdb's copy holds only in-frame clones and misses some; the assay was immunoSEQ multiplex PCR. The sample has about 210,000 clones, approximately 91% seen once; the top ten hold under 0.9%. Sequenced material: peripheral blood. Receptors originate from a man in his forties with acute or convalescent COVID-19. CDR3s include the opening cysteine and the closing phenylalanine or tryptophan. D genes are given only for firm matches. Rows may omit the clone size; those that give it use once, few, many or a size class.

>TRBJ2-7|.|TRBV24-1|.
TGTGCCACCAAGGACTCCGGGGCCGGGGAGGACTACGAGCAGTACTTC
CATKDSGAGEDYEQYF
>TRBJ2-5|.|TRBV4-1|.
TGCGCCAGCAGCCCCCCGACGGTTCAGCGGGTAGAGACCCAGTACTTC
CASSPPTVQRVETQYF
>TRBJ1-1|.|TRBV5-4|.
TGTGCCAGCACCCTGGGAGAAGGTAGAATCACTGAAGCTTTCTTT
CASTLGEGRITEAFF
>TRBJ1-1|.|TRBV25-1|.
TGTGCCAGCAGTGGGACAGTCAGAGCTTTCTTT
CASSGTVRAFF
>TRBJ2-7|.|TRBV10-3|TRBD1
TGTGCCATCAATTCCCGGGACAGGGGGAGTAGCTCCTACGAGCAGTACTTC
CAINSRDRGSSSYEQYF
>TRBJ1-1|.|TRBV5-1|.
TGCGCCAGCAGCTTGGGCGGCACCCAGAACACTGAAGCTTTCTTT
CASSLGGTQNTEAFF
>TRBJ1-5|.|TRBV18|.
TGTGCCAGCTCATCGACAGGCAAGCCCCAGCATTTT
CASSSTGKPQHF
>TRBJ1-5|.|TRBV5-1|TRBD1
TGCGCCAGCAGCTCCGGACAGGTCGGAGATCAGCCCCAGCATTTT
CASSSGQVGDQPQHF
>TRBJ2-1|.|TRBV7-8|TRBD2
TGTGCCAGCAGCTCCACCCTAGCGGGAGGTCGCTATGAGCAGTTCTTC
CASSSTLAGGRYEQFF
>TRBJ2-1|.|TRBV5-1|TRBD2
TGCGCCAGCAGCTTGGCCCCTAGCGGGAGCTATGAGCAGTTCTTC
CASSLAPSGSYEQFF
>TRBJ2-2|.|TRBV7-7|TRBD1
TGTGCCAGCAGCTTAGTTGGGACAGGGAACACCGGGGAGCTGTTTTTT
CASSLVGTGNTGELFF
>TRBJ2-1|.|TRBV2|TRBD2
TGTGCCAGCAAGGGGACTAGCGGGTACAATGAGCAGTTCTTC
CASKGTSGYNEQFF
>TRBJ1-2|.|TRBV6-5|.
TGTGCCAGCACAGGAGGGGTAATCAACTATGGCTACACCTTC
CASTGGVINYGYTF
>TRBJ1-5|.|TRBV2|.
TGTGCCAGCAGTGAAGCTGAGGTTACCAATCAGCCCCAGCATTTT
CASSEAEVTNQPQHF
>TRBJ2-7|.|TRBV5-5|TRBD1
TGTGCCAGCAGGGGGACAGGGGGTTTCGAGCAGTACTTC
CASRGTGGFEQYF
>TRBJ1-2|.|TRBV19|TRBD1
TGTGCCAGTAGTATAAAATGGACAGGCCGGTGGAATGGCTACACCTTC
CASSIKWTGRWNGYTF
>TRBJ2-6|.|TRBV7-8|TRBD2
TGTGCCAGCAGCTCCCGCGGGGGGGTCAGGGAAACGTTCTCTGGGGCCAACGTCCTGACTTTC
CASSSRGGVRETFSGANVLTF
>TRBJ1-5|few|TRBV19|.
TGTGCCAGTAGTATGGGTCGGGGTGGTAATCAGCCCCAGCATTTT
CASSMGRGGNQPQHF
>TRBJ2-2|.|TRBV10-1|TRBD1
TGCGCCAGCAGTGCCTCTCCAGGGGGCCTAAGGAGGGCCGGGGAGCTGTTTTTT
CASSASPGGLRRAGELFF
>TRBJ1-6|.|TRBV19|.
TGTGCCAGTAGTTTGGGGGGTTCACCCCTCCACTTT
CASSLGGSPLHF
>TRBJ1-5|.|TRBV7-9|.
TGTGCCAGCAGCTTAAGCTGGGCAGGTTCTTTTAGCAATCAGCCCCAGCATTTT
CASSLSWAGSFSNQPQHF
>TRBJ2-1|once|TRBV6-5|.
TGTGCCAGCAGTTACTCGTCTTCGAGCTCCTACAATGAGCAGTTCTTC
CASSYSSSSSYNEQFF
>TRBJ1-4|.|TRBV11-2|TRBD1
TGTGCCAGCAGCTACACAGGGGAAAATGAAAAACTGTTTTTT
CASSYTGENEKLFF
>TRBJ2-5|.|TRBV7-9|TRBD1
TGTGCCAGCAGCTCAGAGACAGGGCCAGAGACCCAGTACTTC
CASSSETGPETQYF
>TRBJ1-6|.|TRBV6-5|TRBD1
TGTGCCAGCAGTTCTCCGGGACAGGGGAATTATCGCCTCCACTTT
CASSSPGQGNYRLHF
>TRBJ2-1|.|TRBV28|TRBD2
TGTGCCAGCAGTCTCCCAACTAGCGGGAGGTGGGGTTACAATGAGCAGTTCTTC
CASSLPTSGRWGYNEQFF
>TRBJ2-3|.|TRBV14|.
TGTGCCAGCAGCCAAGTTGGAGGCGATACGCAGTATTTT
CASSQVGGDTQYF
>TRBJ1-2|.|TRBV5-1|.
TGCGCCAGCAGCATAACCCGTGGGGCCAACTATGGCTACACCTTC
CASSITRGANYGYTF
>TRBJ1-2|.|TRBV15|.
TGTGCCACCAGCAGACCCCCCCCCTTGCGGGAGGGCTACACCTTC
CATSRPPPLREGYTF
>TRBJ1-1|.|TRBV7-9|.
TGTGCCAGCAGCCCTGGCCGAGTGCAGGGAACGACTGAGGCTGAAGCTTTCTTT
CASSPGRVQGTTEAEAFF
>TRBJ2-1|.|TRBV24-1|TRBD2
TGTGCCACCAGTGATGCAGCGGGAGTCTACAATGAGCAGTTCTTC
CATSDAAGVYNEQFF
>TRBJ2-2|.|TRBV9|.
TGTGCCAGCAGCAATCAAAGAGGGAGTACCGGGGAGCTGTTTTTT
CASSNQRGSTGELFF
>TRBJ2-1|.|TRBV5-4|TRBD2
TGTGCCAGCAGCTTGGTACTAGCGGGAGTGAATGAGCAGTTCTTC
CASSLVLAGVNEQFF
>TRBJ1-1|.|TRBV29-1|.
TGCAGCGTGTCCATCATGAACACTGAAGCTTTCTTT
CSVSIMNTEAFF
>TRBJ1-1|.|TRBV27|TRBD1
TGTGCCAGCAGTCTCAACAGGGGGCTGGGGAACACTGAAGCTTTCTTT
CASSLNRGLGNTEAFF
>TRBJ1-2|.|TRBV4-3|TRBD1
TGCGCCAGCAGCCAAGCCGGGACAGGGGAAGTTCGGGGCTACACCTTC
CASSQAGTGEVRGYTF
>TRBJ1-3|once|TRBV3-1/TRBV3-2|.
TGTGCCAGCAGCCAGCCAGGGGAAAACACCATATATTTT
CASSQPGENTIYF
>TRBJ1-4|once|TRBV7-8|.
TGTGCCAGCAGCTTGAACGCAGGGTGGTCAAATGAAAAACTGTTTTTT
CASSLNAGWSNEKLFF
>TRBJ1-4|.|TRBV28|.
TGTGCCAGCAGTTCCCGGGACAACGGTTATGAAAAACTGTTTTTT
CASSSRDNGYEKLFF
>TRBJ1-2|.|TRBV28|.
TGTGCCAGCAGGGTGGCGGGGCGCGGCTACACCTTC
CASRVAGRGYTF
>TRBJ2-1|.|TRBV7-2|TRBD2
TGTGCCAGCAGCCCCGGGGACTATGGAAACAATGAGCAGTTCTTC
CASSPGDYGNNEQFF
>TRBJ1-6|.|TRBV2|TRBD1
TGTGCCAGCAGAAGGGACAGGGTGGGTAATTCACCCCTCCACTTT
CASRRDRVGNSPLHF
>TRBJ2-7|once|TRBV6-2/TRBV6-3|TRBD2
TGTGCCACCAACCCACTAGCGGGTTTCGAGCAGTACTTC
CATNPLAGFEQYF